The clone carrying this T cell receptor beta chain has a count of ten or more. The data were taken from a study of molecular identifiers for immune sequencing clone quantification. TCRdb fed the PCR reads into MiXCR, producing one record per CDR3 protein. This sample has about 510,000 distinct CDR3 sequences; about 25% occur once, and the top ten carry over 0.6%. The CDR3 sequence is 14 residues long. Looked up from germline, CDR1 is SGHVS and CDR2 is FNYEAQ. Trimming pared 7 bases from V and 6 bases from J, leaving 16 bases between. The material sequenced was naive CD8+ T cells from blood, with Jurkat cell RNA spiked in. Subset specified: FACS-sorted CD8+CD4-CCR7+CD45RA+ naive T cells. This TCR was recovered from a human donor in good health. Some libraries in this study had Jurkat cell RNA spiked in. The genes are TRBV7-6 and TRBJ1-3; no clear D. The CDR3: CASTRRDSENTIYF. In DNA form, the CDR3 reads TGTGCCAGCACCAGGCGGGATTCAGAAAACACCATATATTTT.